This entry lists 16 T cell receptor beta chains sequenced from one sample in a study of T-cell reconstitution after alpha-beta-depleted transplantation in children. Preparing the TCRbeta library involved the use of unique molecular identifiers. MiXCR, run by TCRdb on the PCR reads, gives a single entry per CDR3 protein. The sample holds 300,000 or so distinct CDR3 sequences, 20% to 30% seen once. The sample was PBMCs, mostly from graft donor cells, taken 180 days after TCRalphabeta/CD19-depleted stem cell transplant. The receptors derive from a male patient younger than 18 who had a stem cell transplant for acute lymphoblastic leukemia, so the T cells may come from the graft donor.

The V call is TRBV15, the J call TRBJ2-3; D is ambiguous. The CDR3 totals 15 residues. Germline assignment: CDR1 LNHNV and CDR2 YYDKDF (reference sequence). Between the trimmed V and J ends, which lost 3 bases and 1 base, there was a span of 11 bases. The CDR3 spells CATSSFGLRTDTQYF. The CDR3 region has the DNA TGTGCCACCAGCAGCTTCGGCCTCCGCACAGATACGCAGTATTTT.

This clonotype showed up just a few times. The J gene is TRBJ2-7, the V gene TRBV7-4, with 7 bases that match TRBD2. This CDR3 region has 15 residues. After removal of 5 bases from V and 2 bases from J, the junction contained 9 bases not matched to a gene. Per the germline V gene, CDR1 is SGHVT and CDR2 is SQSDAQ. CDR3 nucleotides: TGTGCCAGCAGCCCCACTAGCGCTCTAACCTACGAGCAGTACTTC. It codes for CASSPTSALTYEQYF. The full variable domain, with the rest looked up from reference TRBV7-4 and TRBJ2-7, is GAGVSQSPRYKVAKRGRDVALRCDSISGHVTLYWYRQTLGQGSEVLTYSQSDAQRDKSGRPSGRFSAERPERSVSTLKIQRTEQGDSAVYLCASSPTSALTYEQYFGPGTRLTVT.

This chain joins TRBV12-3 or TRBV12-4 and TRBJ2-7; perhaps TRBD1 as D (6 bases). V lost 7 bases, J lost 7 bases, and 20 bases lay in between. There are 14 residues in the CDR3. The CDR3 loop reads CASTLGDTSWEQYF. For the CDR3, the DNA is TGTGCCAGCACGCTGGGGGACACTTCTTGGGAGCAGTACTTC.

This chain uses TRBV18 with TRBJ1-5; D remains ambiguous. The CDR3 is 17 amino acids. CDR1 is KGHSH and CDR2 is LQKENI in the germline V gene. Trimming cost V 2 bases and J 4 bases, with 18 bases left between them. CDR3 DNA: TGTGCCAGCTCACCATTGGGCAGTGGTAAACAAAATCAGCCCCAGCATTTT. Its protein product is CASSPLGSGKQNQPQHF.

The V gene is TRBV7-2, the J gene TRBJ1-3; D not certain. Germline V gene lookup returns CDR1 SGHTA and CDR2 FQGNSA. V shed 3 bases and J shed 8 bases, with 11 bases lying between them. CDR3 length: 13 amino acids. As DNA, the CDR3 is TGTGCCAGCAGCTTGTTGATCGTCGACACCATATATTTT. It is translated as CASSLLIVDTIYF. Full variable domain (remainder filled in from reference TRBV7-2 and TRBJ1-3): GAGVSQSPSNKVTEKGKDVELRCDPISGHTALYWYRQSLGQGLEFLIYFQGNSAPDKSGLPSDRFSAERTGGSVSTLTIQRTQQEDSAVYLCASSLLIVDTIYFGEGSWLTVV.

The V and J genes are TRBV7-7 and TRBJ2-5; possibly TRBD2 for D (6 bases). The CDR3 covers 16 residues. The V and J ends lost 4 bases and 4 bases respectively, with 19 bases between them. The V gene's germline CDR1 is SSHAT and CDR2 FNYEAQ (reference sequence). In nucleotides, the CDR3 is TGTGCCAGCAGCTGGGCCCCCGGGAGCAAGCTAGAGACCCAGTACTTC. Protein: CASSWAPGSKLETQYF. The full variable domain, completed using reference TRBV7-7 and TRBJ2-5, is GAGVSQSPRYKVTKRGQDVTLRCDPISSHATLYWYQQALGQGPEFLTYFNYEAQPDKSGLPSDRFSAERPEGSISTLTIQRTEQRDSAMYRCASSWAPGSKLETQYFGPGTRLLVL.

This clonotype has just a few counts. This rearrangement joins TRBV4-1 to TRBJ2-5, with 10 bases aligning to TRBD1. The CDR3 covers 16 residues. Per the germline V gene, CDR1 is MGHRA and CDR2 is YSYEKL. J was trimmed by 0 bases and V by 4 bases; bases with no gene match: 5. This chain's CDR3 is CASSRRQGAYQETQYF. The CDR3 bases are TGCGCCAGCAGCCGTCGACAGGGGGCTTACCAAGAGACCCAGTACTTC.

This clonotype was counted between two and nine times. The V gene is TRBV5-6, the J gene TRBJ2-7; the D gene is possibly TRBD1 (5 bases). Trimming took 4 bases from V and 3 from J, leaving 11 bases between them. This CDR3 spans 13 amino acids. Germline values: CDR1 SGHDT, CDR2 YYEEEE. CDR3 region: CASSPQVYYEQYF. CDR3 nucleotide sequence: TGTGCCAGCAGCCCACAGGTTTACTACGAGCAGTACTTC.

In its sample, this clonotype was seen a few times. The gene calls are TRBV20-1 and TRBJ2-3, with 8 bases identical to TRBD2. Unmatched junction bases numbered 3, after V lost 6 bases and J lost 1 base. Germline CDR1 DFQATT, CDR2 SNEGSKA (reference sequence). The CDR3 covers 13 residues. The CDR3 region is CSAETSGTDTQYF. As DNA, the CDR3 is TGCAGTGCCGAGACTAGCGGCACAGATACGCAGTATTTT.

The chain has TRBV4-1 and TRBJ1-1, with unresolved D. The germline V gene encodes CDR1 MGHRA and CDR2 YSYEKL. V gave up 1 base and J gave up 0 bases, with 12 bases separating them. The CDR3 extends over 16 amino acids. The CDR3 DNA sequence: TGCGCCAGCAGCCAAGTGGGGAAGGCCTTGAACACTGAAGCTTTCTTT. Amino acids: CASSQVGKALNTEAFF.

In this sample, this clonotype turned up once. V and J are TRBV7-2 and TRBJ2-5; TRBD2 aligns across 8 bases. The CDR3 runs to 14 residues. The V and J ends lost 5 bases and 5 bases, in that order; junction bases with no gene match: 7. Germline lookup yields CDR1 SGHTA and CDR2 FQGNSA. The CDR3 spells CASSQWGLGETQYF. The CDR3 nucleotides read TGTGCCAGCAGCCAATGGGGACTAGGGGAGACCCAGTACTTC.

This rearrangement joins TRBV5-1 to TRBJ1-1; possible D gene TRBD1, 5 bases. CDR1 and CDR2 from the germline V gene are SGHRS and YFSETQ. The V and J ends lost 0 bases and 1 base respectively, with 16 bases between them. The CDR3 is 17 residues long. The CDR3 DNA follows: TGCGCCAGCAGCTTGGTATCGTGGGTGGGGGGGAACACTGAAGCTTTCTTT. Translated: CASSLVSWVGGNTEAFF. Together with reference TRBV5-1 and TRBJ1-1, the CDR3 gives the full variable domain: KAGVTQTPRYLIKTRGQQVTLSCSPISGHRSVSWYQQTPGQGLQFLFEYFSETQRNKGNFPGRFSGRQFSNSRSEMNVSTLELGDSALYLCASSLVSWVGGNTEAFFGQGTRLTVV.

The chain has TRBV3-1 and TRBJ2-7; no definite D call. Deletions cut 4 bases from V and 5 bases from J, with 18 bases between. CDR1 and CDR2 from the germline V gene are LGHDT and YNNKEL (reference sequence). This CDR3 comprises 15 residues. CDR3 amino acids: CASSRMAVGGDEQYF. The CDR3 DNA is TGTGCCAGCAGCCGCATGGCGGTAGGCGGCGACGAGCAGTACTTC.

In its sample, this clonotype was seen a few times. This rearrangement joins TRBV6-5 to TRBJ2-7; D not resolved. Germline-derived CDR1 and CDR2 are MNHEY and SVGAGI. V dropped 0 bases and J dropped 0 bases, with 6 bases sitting between them. This CDR3 has 14 amino acids. CDR3 protein: CASSYSASSYEQYF. The DNA for the CDR3 is TGTGCCAGCAGTTACTCAGCCAGCTCCTACGAGCAGTACTTC.

This chain uses TRBV7-2 with TRBJ2-5; TRBD2 might be the D (6 bases). The V gene's germline CDR1 is SGHTA and CDR2 FQGNSA. V was clipped by 5 bases and J by 5 bases, with 15 bases between them. This CDR3 region has 14 residues. Here the CDR3 DNA reads TGTGCCAGCAGCCGTAGCGGTTCCTGGGAGACCCAGTACTTC. Protein: CASSRSGSWETQYF. Filled out from reference TRBV7-2 and TRBJ2-5, the complete variable domain reads GAGVSQSPSNKVTEKGKDVELRCDPISGHTALYWYRQSLGQGLEFLIYFQGNSAPDKSGLPSDRFSAERTGGSVSTLTIQRTQQEDSAVYLCASSRSGSWETQYFGPGTRLLVL.

This clonotype was seen a few times. The chain carries TRBV7-9 and TRBJ1-2; the D is unclear. The CDR3 length is 16 residues. The V gene lost 6 bases and the J gene lost 4 bases, with 21 bases spanning the gap. Germline CDR1 and CDR2: SEHNR and FQNEAQ (reference sequence). CDR3 in DNA: TGTGCCAGCAGGCCTGAGGGCATTAGGACTGGCTATGGCTACACCTTC. This translates into CASRPEGIRTGYGYTF.